This paragraph covers one TCR beta chain sequence. Its antigen is still unknown. Sample-barcoded 5' priming and a J-beta primer mix drove a second PCR of roughly 7 to 11 cycles. Each TCR beta cDNA got a 12-nucleotide random molecular identifier. TCRdb re-analysed the 5' RACE reads in MiXCR, keeping a single row per CDR3 protein. The data contain hundreds of thousands of distinct CDR3 sequences, approximately 43% of them seen just once; the ten biggest clones take up 20% to 25%. These data are taken from a study of blood T cells in healthy people across ages. The study, taken as a whole, reports: Age brought a roughly linear fall in TCR beta diversity measured per million T cells. Estimates of diversity drawn from one million T cells were considered underestimates. CMV infection status of these donors was not known.

Trimming removed 4 bases from V and 0 bases from J, with 12 bases in between. This CDR3 comprises 14 residues. Germline CDR1 reads DFQATT; CDR2 reads SNEGSKA (reference sequence). Sequenced input: blood. The sequence derives from a woman aged 55-69 years in good health. This chain connects TRBV20-1 to TRBJ1-1; the D gene is possibly TRBD1 (5 bases). The CDR3: CSANPRVLNTEAFF. CDR3 in DNA: TGCAGTGCTAATCCCAGGGTCTTGAACACTGAAGCTTTCTTT.